This T cell receptor beta chain was documented in a study of blood T cell repertoires in COVID-19. As for the study in general: Acute and convalescent COVID-19 specimens originated in the United States, Italy and Spain.

How the authors handled the data: Counts of nucleated cells, estimated from reference gene primer amplification, were obtained. Generated by immunoSEQ multiplex PCR, the TCRdb table keeps only in-frame clones and is missing some. V, J and clone size were drawn from that table, and D and trimming were deduced from the DNA. The sample contains hundreds of thousands of clones, less than 90% of which appear only once. The germline V and J ends were trimmed by 2 bases and 4 bases, with 17 bases remaining between them. The germline V gene encodes CDR1 SEHNR and CDR2 FQNEAQ (reference sequence). The CDR3 runs to 16 residues.

Sequencing input: peripheral blood. The source of this sequence is a woman aged 60-70 years with COVID-19, enrolled during active disease. The chain recombines TRBV7-9 with TRBJ2-5; D may be TRBD1 (7 bases). The DNA for the CDR3 is TGTGCCAGCAGCTTATGGGGCCGCGGGACAGCAGAGACCCAGTACTTC. Translation gives CASSLWGRGTAETQYF. The complete variable domain, with remaining parts taken from reference TRBV7-9 and TRBJ2-5, reads DTGVSQNPRHKITKRGQNVTFRCDPISEHNRLYWYRQTLGQGPEFLTYFQNEAQLEKSRLLSDRFSAERPKGSFSTLEIQRTEQGDSAMYLCASSLWGRGTAETQYFGPGTRLLVL.